The next 26 T cell receptor beta chains were all read from a single sample in a study of blood T cell repertoires in COVID-19. Assay: immunoSEQ multiplex PCR; the TCRdb copy retains only in-frame clones and omits some. The table shows fewer than 250,000 clones, with roughly four fifths occurring only once. Sample: peripheral blood. The receptor set was obtained from a man aged 45 to 65 with acute or convalescent COVID-19.

This chain's CDR3 is CASSTFKRGITDTQYF. CDR3 coding DNA: TGTGCCAGCTCAACATTTAAGCGGGGTATCACAGATACGCAGTATTTT. The V and J genes are TRBV18 and TRBJ2-3; 7 bases fit TRBD2. V shed 5 bases and J 2 bases; nucleotides not matched to a gene: 10. Germline V CDR1 and CDR2: KGHSH, LQKENI. This CDR3 has 16 amino acids.

The table lists this clone with a few counts. The chain combines TRBV21-1 with TRBJ1-2; the table's TRBD1 call for D was not verified on the DNA. TRBV21-1 represents a pseudogene. The CDR3 is 20 amino acids. CDR3 sequence reads: CASSTNRVKRHNPCNYGYTF. The DNA of the CDR3 is TGTGCCAGCAGCACTAACAGGGTGAAGAGACATAATCCCTGCAACTATGGCTACACCTTC.

The chain links TRBV10-1 to TRBJ1-1, with 7 bases that match TRBD1. The CDR3 runs 13 residues. Germline V gene data show CDR1 as WNHNN and CDR2 as SYGVQD (reference sequence). With V trimmed by 4 bases and J by 4 bases, 3 bases remained unmatched. DNA for the CDR3: TGCGCCAGCAGTGCTCAGGGGGGCACTGAAGCTTTCTTT. It specifies CASSAQGGTEAFF.

This clone was counted between two and nine times. The V gene is TRBV5-1, the J gene TRBJ1-1, with TRBD1 matching over 9 bases. The CDR3 spans 13 residues. The germline CDR1 and CDR2 sequences are SGHRS and YFSETQ. V lost 2 bases, J lost 10 bases, and 6 bases stayed unmatched. CDR3 coding DNA: TGCGCCAGCAGCTTTTGGGACAGGGAAGGAGCTTTCTTT. It specifies CASSFWDREGAFF.

This chain links TRBV24-1 with TRBJ2-1; a possible D gene is TRBD1 (6 bases). Trimming removed 4 bases at V and 0 bases at J, with 9 bases between. The CDR3 runs 15 residues. Germline V gene lookup returns CDR1 KGHDR and CDR2 SFDVKD. CDR3 protein: CATSEGAPSYNEQFF. CDR3 nucleotide sequence: TGTGCCACCAGTGAGGGGGCCCCCTCCTACAATGAGCAGTTCTTC.

V gene TRBV12-3 or TRBV12-4 combines with J gene TRBJ2-7; D call uncertain. V was shortened by 0 bases and J by 9 bases, with 9 bases between the two germline ends. CDR3 length: 12 residues. CDR3: CASSLASSRQYF. CDR3 coding DNA: TGTGCCAGCAGTTTAGCATCCAGTCGGCAGTACTTC.

The chain has TRBV6-1 and TRBJ2-5, with 10 bases fitting TRBD2. J was trimmed by 5 bases and V by 2 bases; bases with no gene match: 5. CDR1 and CDR2 from the germline V gene are MNHNS and SASEGT. CDR3 length: 15 amino acids. The CDR3 loop reads CASSERSGGAETQYF. CDR3 in DNA: TGTGCCAGCAGTGAAAGGAGCGGGGGGGCCGAGACCCAGTACTTC.

The chain has TRBV18 and TRBJ1-1, with 7 bases fitting TRBD1. J lost 1 base, V lost 2 bases, and 10 bases had no gene match. Germline lookup yields CDR1 KGHSH and CDR2 LQKENI. There are 17 residues in the CDR3. CDR3: CASSPGQVTIANTEAFF. As DNA, the CDR3 is TGTGCCAGCTCACCAGGACAGGTCACAATTGCGAACACTGAAGCTTTCTTT.

The chain is built from TRBV7-2 and TRBJ1-1; 9 bases align to TRBD1. CDR3 length equals 17 residues. The V gene's germline CDR1 is SGHTA and CDR2 FQGNSA. J lost 5 bases, V lost 4 bases, and 14 bases had no gene match. The CDR3 reads CASSSRPGTGSETEAFF. CDR3 bases: TGTGCCAGCAGCTCCCGACCCGGGACAGGGAGTGAGACTGAAGCTTTCTTT.

Here the CDR3 reads CASSLLWTGDYGYTF. CDR3 sequence (DNA): TGTGCCAGCAGCCTCCTTTGGACAGGGGACTATGGCTACACCTTC. The chain is built from TRBV7-9 and TRBJ1-2; 9 bases match TRBD1. Per the germline V gene, CDR1 is SEHNR and CDR2 is FQNEAQ (reference sequence). V lost 5 bases to trimming and J lost 3 bases; unmatched junction nucleotides: 7. The CDR3 loop spans 15 amino acids.

The chain links TRBV7-6 to TRBJ2-7; possibly TRBD1 for D (6 bases). The ends were cut back, 2 bases at V and 0 bases at J, with 20 bases in the middle. Germline-derived CDR1 and CDR2 are SGHVS and FNYEAQ. CDR3 length: 18 residues. CDR3 sequence (DNA): TGTGCCAGCAGCTTATTTCCTCAGGACAGACCGAGCTCCTACGAGCAGTACTTC. Protein sequence: CASSLFPQDRPSSYEQYF.

The chain links TRBV3-1 (or the pseudogene TRBV3-2) to TRBJ1-2; tentatively, D is TRBD1 (6 bases). This CDR3 spans 13 amino acids. Germline CDR1 and CDR2: LGHDT and YNNKEL (reference sequence). V lost 6 bases, J lost 7 bases, and 15 bases lay in between. The CDR3 sequence is CASRQTGSFGYTF. CDR3 DNA: TGTGCCAGCAGGCAAACAGGGTCGTTTGGCTACACCTTC.

The rearrangement uses TRBV5-8 and TRBJ1-6; no clear D gene. V lost 1 base and J lost 5, with 10 bases in between. The CDR3 loop spans 15 amino acids. Germline CDR1 reads SGHTS; CDR2 reads YDEGEE. In DNA form, the CDR3 reads TGTGCCAGCAGCTTGTCGGGGATGAATAATTCACCCCTCCACTTT. This translates into CASSLSGMNNSPLHF.

In nucleotides, the CDR3 is TGTGCCAGCAGCGAGCCGGGGGCTGGAAACACCATATATTTT. Protein: CASSEPGAGNTIYF. This chain uses TRBV27 with TRBJ1-3, with D perhaps TRBD1 (5 bases). The CDR3 consists of 14 residues. V was pared by 6 bases and J by 2 bases, with 11 bases between. Per the germline V gene, CDR1 is MNHEY and CDR2 is SMNVEV (reference sequence).

The V call is TRBV6-1, the J call TRBJ2-5; D possibly corresponds to TRBD1 (5 bases). This CDR3 is built from 15 residues. The germline V gene has CDR1 MNHNS and CDR2 SASEGT. Trimming pared 0 bases from V and 4 bases from J, leaving 12 bases between. CDR3 loop: CASSEALGRAETQYF. The CDR3 DNA is TGTGCCAGCAGTGAAGCGCTCGGCAGGGCAGAGACCCAGTACTTC.

The V gene is TRBV19, the J gene TRBJ1-5, with TRBD1 as a possible D gene (5 bases). CDR3 size: 16 residues. V was shortened by 6 bases and J by 0 bases, with 15 bases between the two germline ends. CDR1 is LNHDA and CDR2 is SQIVND in the germline V gene (reference sequence). The CDR3 spells CASRIDSLHSNQPQHF. As DNA, the CDR3 is TGTGCCAGTAGAATCGACAGTCTTCATAGCAATCAGCCCCAGCATTTT.

The chain employs TRBV6-5 and TRBJ1-2, with unresolved D. The CDR3 has 15 amino acids. Trimming removed 5 bases at V and 4 bases at J, with 17 bases between. The germline V gene has CDR1 MNHEY and CDR2 SVGAGI. The CDR3 DNA follows: TGTGCCAGCAGTACTGCCTCCGGGCGGGGCTATGGCTACACCTTC. It translates to CASSTASGRGYGYTF.

This chain uses TRBV19 with TRBJ1-1; D is unclear. Germline CDR1 is LNHDA and CDR2 is SQIVND (reference sequence). The CDR3 spans 13 residues. Trimming pared 7 bases from V and 4 bases from J, leaving 13 bases between. CDR3 region: CASTSGLPTEAFF. The CDR3 DNA reads as TGTGCCAGTACAAGCGGGTTGCCCACTGAAGCTTTCTTT. Full variable domain (remainder filled in from reference TRBV19 and TRBJ1-1): DGGITQSPKYLFRKEGQNVTLSCEQNLNHDAMYWYRQDPGQGLRLIYYSQIVNDFQKGDIAEGYSVSREKKESFPLTVTSAQKNPTAFYLCASTSGLPTEAFFGQGTRLTVV.

The rearrangement links TRBV7-8 to TRBJ1-5; tentatively, D is TRBD1 (6 bases). The germline CDR1 and CDR2 sequences are SGHVS and FQNEAQ. The V gene lost 2 bases and the J gene lost 2 bases, with 13 bases spanning the gap. CDR3 length: 16 amino acids. The CDR3 here is CASSLTQGGGNQPQHF. The CDR3 coding sequence is TGTGCCAGCAGCTTAACGCAAGGGGGGGGCAATCAGCCCCAGCATTTT.

The sample holds one count of this clone. This sequence joins TRBV9 and TRBJ1-4; D ambiguous. Trimming stripped 2 bases from V and 0 bases from J, with 8 bases between. The germline V gene encodes CDR1 SGDLS and CDR2 YYNGEE. The CDR3 consists of 15 residues. In DNA form, the CDR3 reads TGTGCCAGCAGCGTTCGCGGCGCAACTAATGAAAAACTGTTTTTT. It encodes CASSVRGATNEKLFF.

The chain employs TRBV5-4 and TRBJ1-1; 9 nucleotides align to TRBD1. CDR3 size: 19 residues. The germline gives CDR1 SGHNT, CDR2 YYREEE (reference sequence). Trimming removed 3 bases from V and 4 bases from J; junction bases left unmatched: 19. Here the CDR3 DNA reads TGTGCCAGCAGCTCGATGACGATTAACCGGGACAGGGCCTTCACTGAAGCTTTCTTT. Its protein product is CASSSMTINRDRAFTEAFF.

This clone was seen a handful of times. V gene TRBV7-9 combines with J gene TRBJ2-2, with D possibly being TRBD1 (6 bases). Germline V gene sequence: CDR1 SEHNR, CDR2 FQNEAQ (reference sequence). The V and J ends lost 7 bases and 3 bases respectively, with 15 bases between them. This CDR3 spans 15 amino acids. CDR3 bases: TGTGCCAGCAACCTCTTGGGGGCGGACACCGGGGAGCTGTTTTTT. This sequence encodes CASNLLGADTGELFF.

V and J are TRBV5-8 and TRBJ2-1, with D uncertain. Trimming cost V 3 bases and J 5 bases, with 3 bases left between them. This CDR3 has 11 residues. The germline CDR1 and CDR2 sequences are SGHTS and YDEGEE. CDR3 sequence reads: CASSSNNEQFF. Written as DNA, the CDR3 is TGTGCCAGCAGCTCTAACAATGAGCAGTTCTTC.

A word on this clone: This CDR3 is also generated by other DNA sequences in the sample. The chain has TRBV5-1 and TRBJ1-4; 7 nucleotides align to TRBD1. The V gene's germline CDR1 is SGHRS and CDR2 YFSETQ. V shed 3 bases, J shed 5 bases, and the junction held 4 bases outside the gene matches. The length of the CDR3 is 14 residues. The CDR3 bases are TGCGCCAGCAGCTCGGGACAGTCAAATGAAAAACTGTTTTTT. Translated: CASSSGQSNEKLFF.

The chain uses TRBV21-1 and TRBJ1-5; TRBD1 reflects the table's D call only, with no check against the DNA. TRBV21-1 counts as a pseudogene. The CDR3 has 14 residues. The CDR3 loop reads CASSPQGSNQPQHF. The CDR3 region has the DNA TGTGCCAGCAGCCCACAGGGAAGCAATCAGCCCCAGCATTTT.

This clone was observed a few times. The chain recombines TRBV7-9 with TRBJ1-1; the D gene is possibly TRBD1 (6 bases). Germline V gene lookup returns CDR1 SEHNR and CDR2 FQNEAQ (reference sequence). V was trimmed by 2 bases and J by 6 bases, leaving 13 bases between them. The CDR3 is 14 amino acids. CDR3 nucleotides: TGTGCCAGCAGCTTACAGGGGTTCGGTGCTGAAGCTTTCTTT. Translation: CASSLQGFGAEAFF.